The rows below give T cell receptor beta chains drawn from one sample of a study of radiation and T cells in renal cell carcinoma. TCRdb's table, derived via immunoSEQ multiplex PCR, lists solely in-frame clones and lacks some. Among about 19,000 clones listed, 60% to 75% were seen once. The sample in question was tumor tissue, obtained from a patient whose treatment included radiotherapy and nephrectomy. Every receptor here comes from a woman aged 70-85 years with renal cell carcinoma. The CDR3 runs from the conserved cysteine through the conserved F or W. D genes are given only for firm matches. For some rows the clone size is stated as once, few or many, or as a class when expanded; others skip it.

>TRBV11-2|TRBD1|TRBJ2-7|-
CASSLAGQGAIYEQYF
TGTGCCAGCAGCTTAGCGGGACAGGGGGCAATCTACGAGCAGTACTTC
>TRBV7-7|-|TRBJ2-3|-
CASSRSRGKEGSTDTQYF
TGTGCCAGCAGCCGGTCGAGGGGAAAGGAAGGTAGCACAGATACGCAGTATTTT
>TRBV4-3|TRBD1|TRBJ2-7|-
CASSQGRGPTYEQYF
TGCGCCAGCAGCCAAGGTAGGGGGCCAACCTACGAGCAGTACTTC
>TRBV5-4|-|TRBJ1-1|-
CASSNNDRLGAFF
TGTGCCAGCAGCAACAATGACAGGCTAGGAGCTTTCTTT
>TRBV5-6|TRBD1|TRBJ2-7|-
CASSFEDRGEQYF
TGTGCCAGCAGCTTCGAGGACAGGGGCGAGCAGTACTTC
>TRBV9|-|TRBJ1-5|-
CASSVGDINWDRPQHF
TGTGCCAGCAGCGTAGGGGACATCAATTGGGATCGGCCCCAGCATTTT
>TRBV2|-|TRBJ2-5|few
CASSDVLGETQYF
TGTGCCAGCAGTGACGTCCTGGGGGAGACCCAGTACTTC
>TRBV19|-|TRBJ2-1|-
CASSIGQSYNEQFF
TGTGCCAGTAGTATCGGCCAGTCCTACAATGAGCAGTTCTTC
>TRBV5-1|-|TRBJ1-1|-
CASSPHSVSTEAFF
TGCGCCAGCAGCCCCCACTCGGTTTCGACTGAAGCTTTCTTT
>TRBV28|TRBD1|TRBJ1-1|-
CASNPLDREGTEAFF
TGTGCCAGCAACCCACTGGACAGGGAGGGGACTGAAGCTTTCTTT
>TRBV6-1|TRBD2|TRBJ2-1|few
CASVGTSGGYNEQFF
TGTGCCAGCGTTGGGACTAGCGGGGGTTACAATGAGCAGTTCTTC
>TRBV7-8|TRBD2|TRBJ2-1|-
CASSLVLAGGVTGYNEQFF
TGTGCCAGCAGCTTAGTCCTAGCGGGGGGGGTTACAGGTTACAATGAGCAGTTCTTC
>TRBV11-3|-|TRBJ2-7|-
CASSLPAGFEQYF
TGTGCCAGCAGCCTACCAGCAGGGTTCGAGCAGTACTTC
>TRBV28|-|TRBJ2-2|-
CASSLDGAGGELFF
TGTGCCAGCAGTTTAGACGGGGCGGGCGGGGAGCTGTTTTTT
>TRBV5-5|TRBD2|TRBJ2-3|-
CASSLYFSSGTDTQYF
TGTGCCAGCAGCCTCTACTTTTCTAGCGGAACAGATACGCAGTATTTT
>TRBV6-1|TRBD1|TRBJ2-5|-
CASSESRTGRVGETQYF
TGTGCCAGCAGTGAATCCCGGACAGGGCGGGTAGGAGAGACCCAGTACTTC
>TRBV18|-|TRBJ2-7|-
CASSRDGSYEQYF
TGTGCCAGCTCACGGGACGGATCCTACGAGCAGTACTTC
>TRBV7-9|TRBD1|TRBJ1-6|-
CASSTPTGGTYNSPLHF
TGTGCCAGCAGCACACCGACAGGGGGAACCTATAATTCACCCCTCCACTTT